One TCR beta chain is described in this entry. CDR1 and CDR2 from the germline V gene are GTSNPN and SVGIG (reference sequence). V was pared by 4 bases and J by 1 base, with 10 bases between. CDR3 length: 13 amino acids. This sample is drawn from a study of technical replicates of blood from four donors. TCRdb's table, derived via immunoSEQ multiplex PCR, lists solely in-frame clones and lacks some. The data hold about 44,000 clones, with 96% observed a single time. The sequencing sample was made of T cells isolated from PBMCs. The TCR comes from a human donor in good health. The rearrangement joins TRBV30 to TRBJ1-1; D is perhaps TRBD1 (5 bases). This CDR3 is CAWINGQNTEAFF. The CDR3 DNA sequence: TGTGCCTGGATTAACGGACAGAACACTGAAGCTTTCTTT.